This TCR beta chain is from a study of T cell responses to AZD1222 COVID-19 vaccine. Findings and limits, study-wide: Among vaccine-associated CD4 TCRs, coverage spanned spike, with dominance at 160-218 and 743-854.

This clone appeared a single time. Its antigen is currently unknown. Pooled together were second doses at about 4 or about 12 weeks. Here immunoSEQ multiplex PCR was the method, and the copy in TCRdb shows in-frame clones only, minus some. The repertoire holds around 99,000 clones, with roughly 85% as singletons. Germline CDR1 is SGHDT and CDR2 is YYEEEE. The CDR3 length is 14 residues. Trimming removed 0 bases at V and 4 bases at J, with 10 bases between. V usage is TRBV5-6 and J usage is TRBJ1-2; a weak D match, TRBD1 (6 bases). The sequence was obtained from an adult who received the AZD1222 COVID-19 vaccine. The input for sequencing was peripheral blood, taken 28 days after the second AZD1222 dose. CDR3 nucleotide sequence: TGTGCCAGCAGCTTGGTTGAAGGGGGCTATGGCTACACCTTC. Translation gives CASSLVEGGYGYTF.